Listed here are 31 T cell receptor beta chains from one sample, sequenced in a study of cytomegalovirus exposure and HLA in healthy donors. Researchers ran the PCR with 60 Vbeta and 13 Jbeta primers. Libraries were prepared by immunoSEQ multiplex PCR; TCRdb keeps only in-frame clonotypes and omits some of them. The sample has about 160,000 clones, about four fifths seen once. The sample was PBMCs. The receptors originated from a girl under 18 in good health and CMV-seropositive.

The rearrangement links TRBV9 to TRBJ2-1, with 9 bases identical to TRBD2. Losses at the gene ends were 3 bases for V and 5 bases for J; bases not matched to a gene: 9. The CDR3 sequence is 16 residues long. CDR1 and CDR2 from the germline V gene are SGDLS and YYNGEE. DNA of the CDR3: TGTGCCAGCAGCGCAAGGACTAGCGAAGGCAACAATGAGCAGTTCTTC. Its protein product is CASSARTSEGNNEQFF.

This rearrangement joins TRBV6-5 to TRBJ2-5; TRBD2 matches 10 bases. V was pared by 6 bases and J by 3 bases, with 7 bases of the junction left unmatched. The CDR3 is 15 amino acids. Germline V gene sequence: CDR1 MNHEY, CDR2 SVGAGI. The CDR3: CASRPLGLAEETQYF. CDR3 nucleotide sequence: TGTGCCAGCAGACCCCTAGGACTAGCGGAAGAGACCCAGTACTTC.

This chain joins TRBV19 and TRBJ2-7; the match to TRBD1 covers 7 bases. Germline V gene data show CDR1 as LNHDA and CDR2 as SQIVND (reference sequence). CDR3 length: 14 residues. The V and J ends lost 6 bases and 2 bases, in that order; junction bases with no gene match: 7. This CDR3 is CASRPWDRPYEQYF. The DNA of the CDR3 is TGTGCCAGTAGACCATGGGACAGACCCTACGAGCAGTACTTC.

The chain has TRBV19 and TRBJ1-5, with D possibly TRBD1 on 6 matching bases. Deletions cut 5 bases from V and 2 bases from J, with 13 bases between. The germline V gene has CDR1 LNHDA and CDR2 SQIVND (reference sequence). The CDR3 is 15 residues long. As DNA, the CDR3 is TGTGCCAGTAGTGGGGGGGCTGTGGGCAATCAGCCCCAGCATTTT. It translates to CASSGGAVGNQPQHF.

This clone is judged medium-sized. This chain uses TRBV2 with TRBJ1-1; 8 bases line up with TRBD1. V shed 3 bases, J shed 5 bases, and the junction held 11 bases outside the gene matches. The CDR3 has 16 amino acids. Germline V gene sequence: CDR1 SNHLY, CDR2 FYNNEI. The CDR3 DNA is TGTGCCAGCAGTGACAGTCAGGGGGCAGGGTTAACTGAAGCTTTCTTT. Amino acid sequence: CASSDSQGAGLTEAFF. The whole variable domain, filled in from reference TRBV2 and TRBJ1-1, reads EPEVTQTPSHQVTQMGQEVILRCVPISNHLYFYWYRQILGQKVEFLVSFYNNEISEKSEIFDDQFSVERPDGSNFTLKIRSTKLEDSAMYFCASSDSQGAGLTEAFFGQGTRLTVV.

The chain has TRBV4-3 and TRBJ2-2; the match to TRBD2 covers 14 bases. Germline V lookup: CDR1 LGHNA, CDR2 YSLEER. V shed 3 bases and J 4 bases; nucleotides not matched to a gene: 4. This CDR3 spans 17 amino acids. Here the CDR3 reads CASSQGTSGGFTGELFF. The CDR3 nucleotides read TGCGCCAGCAGCCAGGGGACTAGCGGGGGTTTCACCGGGGAGCTGTTTTTT.

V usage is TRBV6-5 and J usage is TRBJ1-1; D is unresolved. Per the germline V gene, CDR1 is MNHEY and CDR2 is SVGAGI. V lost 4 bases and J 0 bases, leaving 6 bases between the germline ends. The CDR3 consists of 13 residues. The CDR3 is CASSSPLNTEAFF. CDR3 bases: TGTGCCAGCAGTTCTCCTTTGAACACTGAAGCTTTCTTT.

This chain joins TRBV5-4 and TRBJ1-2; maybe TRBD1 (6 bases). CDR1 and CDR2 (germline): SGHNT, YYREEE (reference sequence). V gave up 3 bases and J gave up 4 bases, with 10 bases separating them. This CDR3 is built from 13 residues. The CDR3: CASSSRQVYGYTF. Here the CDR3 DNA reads TGTGCCAGCAGCTCTCGACAGGTCTATGGCTACACCTTC.

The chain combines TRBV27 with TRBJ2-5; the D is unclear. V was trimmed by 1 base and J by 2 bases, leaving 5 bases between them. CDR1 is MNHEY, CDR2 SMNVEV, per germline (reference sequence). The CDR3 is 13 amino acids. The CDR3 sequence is CASSLYGQETQYF. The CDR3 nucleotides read TGTGCCAGCAGTTTATACGGGCAAGAGACCCAGTACTTC.

Here the CDR3 DNA reads TGTGCCAGCAGCGGGACAGGGACGGATACGCAGTATTTT. As protein: CASSGTGTDTQYF. V and J are TRBV5-4 and TRBJ2-3; 9 bases line up with TRBD1. The J segment lost 6 bases and the V segment lost 4 bases, leaving 3 bases of the junction unmatched. Germline V gene sequence: CDR1 SGHNT, CDR2 YYREEE (reference sequence). The CDR3 runs to 13 residues.

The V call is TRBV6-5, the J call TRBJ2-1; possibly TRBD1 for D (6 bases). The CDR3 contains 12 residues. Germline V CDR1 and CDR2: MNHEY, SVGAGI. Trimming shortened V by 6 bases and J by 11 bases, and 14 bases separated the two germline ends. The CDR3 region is CASRSTRDKQFF. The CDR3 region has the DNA TGTGCCAGCAGATCGACACGGGACAAGCAGTTCTTC.

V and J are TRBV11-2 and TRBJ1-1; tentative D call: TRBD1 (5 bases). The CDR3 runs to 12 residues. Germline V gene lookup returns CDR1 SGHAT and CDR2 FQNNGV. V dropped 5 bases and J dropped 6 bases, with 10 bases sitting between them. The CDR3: CASSLRGAEAFF. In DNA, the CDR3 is TGTGCCAGCAGCCTCCGGGGGGCTGAAGCTTTCTTT.

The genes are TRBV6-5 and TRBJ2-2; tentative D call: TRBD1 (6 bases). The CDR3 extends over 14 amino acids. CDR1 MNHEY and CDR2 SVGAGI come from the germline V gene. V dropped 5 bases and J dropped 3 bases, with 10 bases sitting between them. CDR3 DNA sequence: TGTGCCAGCAGTCATAACAGGGACACCGGGGAGCTGTTTTTT. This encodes CASSHNRDTGELFF.

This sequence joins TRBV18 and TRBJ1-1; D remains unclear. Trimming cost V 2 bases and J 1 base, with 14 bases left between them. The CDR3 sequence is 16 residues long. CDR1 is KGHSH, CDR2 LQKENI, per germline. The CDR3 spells CASSPILGEWNTEAFF. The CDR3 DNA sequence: TGTGCCAGCTCACCAATTCTCGGGGAATGGAACACTGAAGCTTTCTTT.

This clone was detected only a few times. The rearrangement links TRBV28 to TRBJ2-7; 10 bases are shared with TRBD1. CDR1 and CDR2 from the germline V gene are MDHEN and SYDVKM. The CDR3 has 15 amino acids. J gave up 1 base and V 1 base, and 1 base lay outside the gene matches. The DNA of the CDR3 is TGTGCCAGCAGTTTATTGGGACAGGGGTCCTACGAGCAGTACTTC. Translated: CASSLLGQGSYEQYF.

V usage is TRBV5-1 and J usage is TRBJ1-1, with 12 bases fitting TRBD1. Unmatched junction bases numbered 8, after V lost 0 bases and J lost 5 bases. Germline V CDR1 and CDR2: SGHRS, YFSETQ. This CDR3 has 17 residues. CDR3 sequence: CASSLAWDRGLGTEAFF. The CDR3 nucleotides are TGCGCCAGCAGCTTGGCTTGGGACAGGGGGCTGGGTACTGAAGCTTTCTTT. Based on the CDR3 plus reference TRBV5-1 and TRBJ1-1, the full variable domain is KAGVTQTPRYLIKTRGQQVTLSCSPISGHRSVSWYQQTPGQGLQFLFEYFSETQRNKGNFPGRFSGRQFSNSRSEMNVSTLELGDSALYLCASSLAWDRGLGTEAFFGQGTRLTVV.

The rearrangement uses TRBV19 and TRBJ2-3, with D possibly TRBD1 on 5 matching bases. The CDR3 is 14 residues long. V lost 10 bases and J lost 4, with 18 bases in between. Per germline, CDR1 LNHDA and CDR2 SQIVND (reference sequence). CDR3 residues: CATRPQGIADTQYF. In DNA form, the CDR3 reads TGTGCCACTCGACCGCAGGGCATCGCAGATACGCAGTATTTT.

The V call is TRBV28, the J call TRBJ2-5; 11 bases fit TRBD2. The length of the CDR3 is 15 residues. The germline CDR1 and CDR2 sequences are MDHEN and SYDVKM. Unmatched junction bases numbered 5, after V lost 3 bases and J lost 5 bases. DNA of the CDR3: TGTGCCAGCAGTTTTATAGCGGGAGGGCGTGAGACCCAGTACTTC. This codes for CASSFIAGGRETQYF. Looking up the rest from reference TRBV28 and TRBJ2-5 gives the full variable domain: DVKVTQSSRYLVKRTGEKVFLECVQDMDHENMFWYRQDPGLGLRLIYFSYDVKMKEKGDIPEGYSVSREKKERFSLILESASTNQTSMYLCASSFIAGGRETQYFGPGTRLLVL.

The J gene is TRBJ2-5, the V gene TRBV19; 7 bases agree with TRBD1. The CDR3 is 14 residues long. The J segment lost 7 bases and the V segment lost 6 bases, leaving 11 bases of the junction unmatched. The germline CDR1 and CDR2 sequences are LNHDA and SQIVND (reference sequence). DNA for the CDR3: TGTGCCAGTAGCCTTGAAGGACAGGCGGGGACCCAGTACTTC. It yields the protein CASSLEGQAGTQYF.

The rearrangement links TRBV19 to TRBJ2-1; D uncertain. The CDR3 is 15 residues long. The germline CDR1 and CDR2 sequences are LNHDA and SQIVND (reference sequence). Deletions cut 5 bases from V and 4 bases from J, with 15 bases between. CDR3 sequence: CASSRRHELYNEQFF. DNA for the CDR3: TGTGCCAGTAGTCGCCGACATGAGCTTTACAATGAGCAGTTCTTC.

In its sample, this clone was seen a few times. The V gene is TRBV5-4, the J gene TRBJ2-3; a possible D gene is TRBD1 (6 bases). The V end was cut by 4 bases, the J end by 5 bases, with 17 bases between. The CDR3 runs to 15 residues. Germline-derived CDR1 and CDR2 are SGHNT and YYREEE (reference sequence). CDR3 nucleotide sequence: TGTGCCAGCAGCCCGAACAGGGATCTTAGAGATACGCAGTATTTT. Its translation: CASSPNRDLRDTQYF.

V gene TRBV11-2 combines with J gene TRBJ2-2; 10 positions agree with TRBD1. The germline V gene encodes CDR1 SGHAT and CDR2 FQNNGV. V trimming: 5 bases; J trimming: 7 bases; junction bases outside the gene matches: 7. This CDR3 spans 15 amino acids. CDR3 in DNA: TGTGCCAGCAGCCCCGGGACAGGGGTGATCGGGGAGCTGTTTTTT. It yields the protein CASSPGTGVIGELFF. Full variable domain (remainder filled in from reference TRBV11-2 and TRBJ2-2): EAGVAQSPRYKIIEKRQSVAFWCNPISGHATLYWYQQILGQGPKLLIQFQNNGVVDDSQLPKDRFSAERLKGVDSTLKIQPAKLEDSAVYLCASSPGTGVIGELFFGEGSRLTVL.

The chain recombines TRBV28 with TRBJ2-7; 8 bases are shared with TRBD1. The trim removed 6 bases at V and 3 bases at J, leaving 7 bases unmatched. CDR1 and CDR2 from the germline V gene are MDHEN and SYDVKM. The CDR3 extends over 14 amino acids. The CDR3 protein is CASRQDRVLYEQYF. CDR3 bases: TGTGCCAGCAGGCAGGACAGGGTCCTCTACGAGCAGTACTTC.

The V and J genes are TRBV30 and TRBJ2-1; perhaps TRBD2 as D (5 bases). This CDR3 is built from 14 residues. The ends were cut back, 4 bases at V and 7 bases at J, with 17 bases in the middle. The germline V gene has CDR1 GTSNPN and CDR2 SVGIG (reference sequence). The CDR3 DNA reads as TGTGCCTGGACCCCGGGTCCAGCGGTTAATGAGCAGTTCTTC. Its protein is CAWTPGPAVNEQFF. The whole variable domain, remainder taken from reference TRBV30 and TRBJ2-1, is SQTIHQWPATLVQPVGSPLSLECTVEGTSNPNLYWYRQAAGRGLQLLFYSVGIGQISSEVPQNLSASRPQDRQFILSSKKLLLSDSGFYLCAWTPGPAVNEQFFGPGTRLTVL.

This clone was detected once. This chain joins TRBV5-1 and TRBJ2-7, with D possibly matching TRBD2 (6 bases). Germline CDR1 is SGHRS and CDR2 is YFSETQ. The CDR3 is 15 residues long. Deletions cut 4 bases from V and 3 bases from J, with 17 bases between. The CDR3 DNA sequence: TGCGCCAGCAGCGCGACTGGGGGTAGCGGCTACGAGCAGTACTTC. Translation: CASSATGGSGYEQYF.

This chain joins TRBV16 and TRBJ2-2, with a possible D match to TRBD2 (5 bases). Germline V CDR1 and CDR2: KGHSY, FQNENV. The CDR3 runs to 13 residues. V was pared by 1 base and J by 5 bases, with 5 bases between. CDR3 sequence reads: CASSQWRTGELFF. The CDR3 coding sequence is TGTGCCAGCAGCCAATGGAGGACCGGGGAGCTGTTTTTT.

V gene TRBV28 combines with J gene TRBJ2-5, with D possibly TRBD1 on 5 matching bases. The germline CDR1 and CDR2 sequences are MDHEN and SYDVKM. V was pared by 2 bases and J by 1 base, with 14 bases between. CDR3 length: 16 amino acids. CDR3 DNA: TGTGCCAGCAGTTTACCCCCCACCAGGGTCCAAGAGACCCAGTACTTC. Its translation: CASSLPPTRVQETQYF.

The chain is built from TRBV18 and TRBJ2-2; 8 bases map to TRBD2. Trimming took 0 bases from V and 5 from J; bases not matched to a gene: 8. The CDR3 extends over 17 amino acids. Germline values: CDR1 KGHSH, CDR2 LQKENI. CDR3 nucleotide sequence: TGTGCCAGCTCACCACCGCGCGGGGGGCCCGGAACCGGGGAGCTGTTTTTT. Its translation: CASSPPRGGPGTGELFF.

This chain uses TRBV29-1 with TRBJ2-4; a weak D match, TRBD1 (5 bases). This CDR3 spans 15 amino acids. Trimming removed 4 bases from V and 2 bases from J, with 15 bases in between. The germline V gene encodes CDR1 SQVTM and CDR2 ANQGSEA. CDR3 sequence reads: CSVAVRVSTKNIQYF. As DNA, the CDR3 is TGCAGCGTTGCGGTCAGGGTTTCAACCAAAAACATTCAGTACTTC. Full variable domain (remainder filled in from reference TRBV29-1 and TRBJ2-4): SAVISQKPSRDICQRGTSLTIQCQVDSQVTMMFWYRQQPGQSLTLIATANQGSEATYESGFVIDKFPISRPNLTFSTLTVSNMSPEDSSIYLCSVAVRVSTKNIQYFGAGTRLSVL.

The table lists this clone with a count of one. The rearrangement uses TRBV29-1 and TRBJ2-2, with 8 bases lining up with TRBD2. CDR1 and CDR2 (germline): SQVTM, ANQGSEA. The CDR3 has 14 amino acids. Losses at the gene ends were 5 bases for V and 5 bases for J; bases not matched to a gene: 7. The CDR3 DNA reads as TGCAGCGTTAAGGGACTAGGCGGGACCGGGGAGCTGTTTTTT. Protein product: CSVKGLGGTGELFF.

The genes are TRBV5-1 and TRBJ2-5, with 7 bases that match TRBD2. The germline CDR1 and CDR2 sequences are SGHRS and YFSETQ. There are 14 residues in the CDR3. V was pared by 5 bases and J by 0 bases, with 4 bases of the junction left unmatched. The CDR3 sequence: CASSPRGDQETQYF. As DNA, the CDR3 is TGCGCCAGCAGTCCTCGGGGGGACCAAGAGACCCAGTACTTC. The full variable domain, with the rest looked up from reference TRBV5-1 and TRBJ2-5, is KAGVTQTPRYLIKTRGQQVTLSCSPISGHRSVSWYQQTPGQGLQFLFEYFSETQRNKGNFPGRFSGRQFSNSRSEMNVSTLELGDSALYLCASSPRGDQETQYFGPGTRLLVL.